One sample yielded the 31 T cell receptor beta chains listed below, sequenced in a study of blood T cell repertoires in COVID-19. TCRdb's copy holds only in-frame clones and misses some; the assay was immunoSEQ multiplex PCR. The data show 200,000 to 250,000 clones, with roughly 88% seen just once and roughly a sixth held by the top ten. Sequencing was done on a sample of peripheral blood. Receptors originate from a middle-aged man with COVID-19, enrolled during active disease.

The chain uses TRBV7-3 and TRBJ2-1, with 11 nucleotides matching TRBD2. This CDR3 has 15 amino acids. Germline CDR1 reads SGHTA; CDR2 reads FQGTGA. Germline trimming cut 5 bases from V and 9 bases from J; bases unmatched to any gene: 9. CDR3 DNA sequence: TGTGCCAGCAGCCCTATAGCGGGAGGGGAAACTGAGCAGTTCTTC. It specifies CASSPIAGGETEQFF.

The chain links TRBV19 to TRBJ2-7; 11 bases agree with TRBD2. CDR3 size: 15 residues. The ends lost 3 bases at V and 6 bases at J; junction bases unmatched: 7. Germline V gives CDR1 LNHDA, CDR2 SQIVND (reference sequence). The CDR3 DNA follows: TGTGCCAGTAGTATTAGTACTAGCGGGAGCCGCGAGCAGTACTTC. Encoded protein: CASSISTSGSREQYF.

The chain combines TRBV9 with TRBJ2-1; D gene unclear. V lost 4 bases and J lost 9, with 14 bases in between. CDR1 is SGDLS, CDR2 YYNGEE, per germline. The CDR3 is 13 amino acids. The CDR3 nucleotides read TGTGCCAGCAGCCCCCGATTTCTAGGTGAGCAGTTCTTC. This encodes CASSPRFLGEQFF.

The CDR3 bases are TGTGCCAGCAGCTCCGTCGCTAGCGGGAACAAAGAGACCCAGTACTTC. It specifies CASSSVASGNKETQYF. The rearrangement links TRBV7-6 to TRBJ2-5, with 9 bases that match TRBD2. The V gene's germline CDR1 is SGHVS and CDR2 FNYEAQ. CDR3 size: 16 residues. The J segment lost 3 bases and the V segment lost 4 bases, leaving 9 bases of the junction unmatched.

The rearrangement uses TRBV4-1 and TRBJ1-1; a possible D gene is TRBD1 (5 bases). CDR3 length: 14 amino acids. V lost 1 base to trimming and J lost 3 bases, with 9 bases between them. Germline loops: CDR1 MGHRA, CDR2 YSYEKL. CDR3 sequence (DNA): TGCGCCAGCAGCCAAGTGACAGCAGACACTGAAGCTTTCTTT. This sequence encodes CASSQVTADTEAFF.

The chain couples TRBV18 to TRBJ2-3; the D is unclear. Germline V gene data show CDR1 as KGHSH and CDR2 as LQKENI. This CDR3 has 13 amino acids. With 5 bases removed from V and 0 bases from J, the gap between germline ends came to 6 bases. The CDR3 coding sequence is TGTGCCAGCTCATCGACAAGCACAGATACGCAGTATTTT. Its protein product is CASSSTSTDTQYF.

The chain uses TRBV5-1 and TRBJ1-2; a weak D match, TRBD1 (5 bases). In germline, CDR1 is SGHRS, CDR2 YFSETQ. V was pared by 4 bases and J by 2 bases, with 12 bases between. This CDR3 is 14 amino acids long. The CDR3 nucleotides read TGCGCCAGCAGCGCCGGGACTGCAAACTATGGCTACACCTTC. As protein: CASSAGTANYGYTF. The full variable domain, rest sourced from reference TRBV5-1 and TRBJ1-2, is KAGVTQTPRYLIKTRGQQVTLSCSPISGHRSVSWYQQTPGQGLQFLFEYFSETQRNKGNFPGRFSGRQFSNSRSEMNVSTLELGDSALYLCASSAGTANYGYTFGSGTRLTVV.

This rearrangement joins TRBV5-4 to TRBJ2-3; 9 nucleotides agree with TRBD1. From germline, CDR1 is SGHNT and CDR2 YYREEE (reference sequence). V lost 2 bases to trimming and J lost 4 bases; unmatched junction nucleotides: 2. The CDR3 loop spans 14 amino acids. CDR3 DNA: TGTGCCAGCAGCTTACAGGGGGCGGCAGATACGCAGTATTTT. It yields the protein CASSLQGAADTQYF.

The chain recombines TRBV7-2 with TRBJ1-5, with D possibly matching TRBD1 (6 bases). CDR1 and CDR2 from the germline V gene are SGHTA and FQGNSA. The CDR3 length is 15 residues. The germline V and J ends were trimmed by 1 base and 3 bases, with 10 bases remaining between them. CDR3 sequence (DNA): TGTGCCAGCAGCTTAGTGCAGGGGTCCAATCAGCCCCAGCATTTT. Translation gives CASSLVQGSNQPQHF.

V is TRBV7-2 and J is TRBJ2-1, with TRBD2 matching 7 bases. Germline loops: CDR1 SGHTA, CDR2 FQGNSA. The ends lost 0 bases at V and 8 bases at J; junction bases unmatched: 7. The CDR3 is 15 amino acids. CDR3 nucleotide sequence: TGTGCCAGCAGCTTAGCGGGGACTACGCCTCATGAGCAGTTCTTC. Protein: CASSLAGTTPHEQFF. Using reference TRBV7-2 and TRBJ2-1 for the parts outside the CDR3, the full variable domain is GAGVSQSPSNKVTEKGKDVELRCDPISGHTALYWYRQSLGQGLEFLIYFQGNSAPDKSGLPSDRFSAERTGGSVSTLTIQRTQQEDSAVYLCASSLAGTTPHEQFFGPGTRLTVL.

This rearrangement joins TRBV6-2 or TRBV6-3 to TRBJ2-2, with D possibly matching TRBD2 (5 bases). V lost 4 bases and J lost 0, with 9 bases in between. This CDR3 is 15 amino acids long. CDR1 is MNHEY and CDR2 is SVGEGT in the germline V gene. The CDR3 DNA follows: TGTGCCAGCAGTTTCGGGGTTACGAACACCGGGGAGCTGTTTTTT. Its protein is CASSFGVTNTGELFF.

J is TRBJ2-1 and V is TRBV2; D ambiguous. This CDR3 region has 13 residues. CDR1 and CDR2 from the germline V gene are SNHLY and FYNNEI. With 2 bases removed from V and 7 bases from J, the gap between germline ends came to 9 bases. The CDR3 is CASSEMWQNEQFF. DNA of the CDR3: TGTGCCAGCAGTGAAATGTGGCAGAATGAGCAGTTCTTC.

V gene TRBV18 combines with J gene TRBJ2-3; TRBD1 aligns across 7 bases. Germline-derived CDR1 and CDR2 are KGHSH and LQKENI. The CDR3 totals 14 residues. Unmatched junction bases numbered 5, after V lost 4 bases and J lost 4 bases. This CDR3 is CASSLQGDPDTQYF. DNA of the CDR3: TGTGCCAGCTCACTTCAGGGGGACCCAGATACGCAGTATTTT. The whole variable domain, remainder taken from reference TRBV18 and TRBJ2-3, is NAGVMQNPRHLVRRRGQEARLRCSPMKGHSHVYWYRQLPEEGLKFMVYLQKENIIDESGMPKERFSAEFPKEGPSILRIQQVVRGDSAAYFCASSLQGDPDTQYFGPGTRLTVL.

The chain recombines TRBV6-1 with TRBJ1-5; D ambiguous. Trimming removed 2 bases from V and 7 bases from J, with 9 bases in between. Looked up from germline, CDR1 is MNHNS and CDR2 is SASEGT. CDR3 length: 13 residues. CDR3 loop: CASSETRQQPQHF. The CDR3, as DNA: TGTGCCAGCAGTGAAACCCGCCAGCAGCCCCAGCATTTT.

The chain uses TRBV27 and TRBJ2-4; the D gene is possibly TRBD2 (5 bases). The CDR3 has 16 residues. V lost 2 bases to trimming and J lost 0 bases, with 11 bases between them. Germline loops: CDR1 MNHEY, CDR2 SMNVEV (reference sequence). The CDR3 protein is CASSLIGGLAKNIQYF. In DNA, the CDR3 is TGTGCCAGCAGTTTAATCGGAGGACTAGCCAAAAACATTCAGTACTTC.

The CDR3 reads CASLTRGDTQYF. For the CDR3, the DNA is TGTGCCAGCCTAACCAGGGGAGATACGCAGTATTTT. The rearrangement links TRBV12-3 or TRBV12-4 to TRBJ2-3, with a weak D call TRBD1 (6 bases). Trimming pared 8 bases from V and 5 bases from J, leaving 11 bases between. The CDR3 runs to 12 residues.

The chain recombines TRBV6-5 with TRBJ1-1, with D perhaps matching TRBD1 (6 bases). CDR1 and CDR2 (germline): MNHEY, SVGAGI. Trimming left V 6 bases short and J 13 bases short, with 21 bases between. CDR3 length: 13 amino acids. In DNA, the CDR3 is TGTGCCAGCAGCGCGACCCTACAGGGAAGCGGTTTCTTT. Protein product: CASSATLQGSGFF.

This chain uses TRBV5-1 with TRBJ1-4; the match to TRBD1 covers 8 bases. This CDR3 has 15 amino acids. The V gene end was trimmed by 0 bases and the J gene end by 7 bases; junction bases not matched to a gene: 5. Per germline, CDR1 SGHRS and CDR2 YFSETQ. The DNA for the CDR3 is TGCGCCAGCAGCTTGGATCAGGGGGCAGGTGAAAAACTGTTTTTT. Residues: CASSLDQGAGEKLFF. The full variable domain, in which reference TRBV5-1 and TRBJ1-4 provide the parts outside the CDR3, is KAGVTQTPRYLIKTRGQQVTLSCSPISGHRSVSWYQQTPGQGLQFLFEYFSETQRNKGNFPGRFSGRQFSNSRSEMNVSTLELGDSALYLCASSLDQGAGEKLFFGSGTQLSVL.

The V and J genes are TRBV12-3 or TRBV12-4 and TRBJ1-5; D is perhaps TRBD1 (6 bases). V lost 3 bases and J lost 6, with 6 bases in between. The CDR3 length is 12 residues. The CDR3 DNA reads as TGTGCCAGCAGTTTGGACAGTCAGCCCCAGCATTTT. It encodes CASSLDSQPQHF.

This clone was seen a handful of times. The rearrangement joins TRBV6-5 to TRBJ1-2, with D uncertain. CDR1 MNHEY and CDR2 SVGAGI come from the germline V gene. The V end was cut by 5 bases, the J end by 8 bases, with 18 bases between. The length of the CDR3 is 14 residues. The CDR3 DNA follows: TGTGCCAGCAGTAACCCGAATGAAAGCGGGGGCTACACCTTC. Translating gives CASSNPNESGGYTF.

This chain links TRBV29-1 with TRBJ1-5; D call uncertain. Per germline, CDR1 SQVTM and CDR2 ANQGSEA. The CDR3 is 13 residues long. V dropped 4 bases and J dropped 9 bases, with 16 bases sitting between them. The CDR3: CSVGEPGGWPQHF. CDR3 sequence (DNA): TGCAGCGTTGGTGAACCAGGCGGGTGGCCCCAGCATTTT.

The rearrangement links TRBV4-3 to TRBJ2-1; 8 nucleotides line up with TRBD1. This CDR3 spans 15 amino acids. V shed 2 bases and J 9 bases; nucleotides not matched to a gene: 9. Germline V gene sequence: CDR1 LGHNA, CDR2 YSLEER. The chain's CDR3 is CASSQRTGSNSEQFF. The CDR3 DNA is TGCGCCAGCAGCCAACGGACAGGGTCCAATAGTGAGCAGTTCTTC.

The CDR3 DNA is TGTGCCATCAGTGCCCGGGGAGGCCGCTTAGTGCAGTTCTTC. Translation: CAISARGGRLVQFF. This sequence joins TRBV10-3 and TRBJ2-1, with D perhaps matching TRBD2 (6 bases). Germline V gives CDR1 ENHRY, CDR2 SYGVKD. The CDR3 extends over 14 amino acids. V was clipped by 4 bases and J by 12 bases, with 19 bases between them.

The CDR3 here is CASSIGGRVTGELFF. The CDR3 coding sequence is TGTGCCAGTAGTATCGGGGGGCGAGTCACCGGGGAGCTGTTTTTT. The rearrangement uses TRBV19 and TRBJ2-2; perhaps TRBD2 as D (7 bases). V was trimmed by 3 bases and J by 4 bases, leaving 12 bases between them. CDR1 and CDR2 (germline): LNHDA, SQIVND (reference sequence). This CDR3 is built from 15 residues.

V is TRBV18 and J is TRBJ2-5; 9 bases are shared with TRBD1. Germline-derived CDR1 and CDR2 are KGHSH and LQKENI. Trimming took 6 bases from V and 1 from J; bases not matched to a gene: 6. CDR3 size: 15 residues. CDR3 sequence reads: CASSRTGASQETQYF. The CDR3 coding sequence is TGTGCCAGCTCCCGGACAGGGGCGTCCCAAGAGACCCAGTACTTC.

The chain links TRBV30 to TRBJ1-5, with D maybe TRBD1 (6 bases). Germline V gene sequence: CDR1 GTSNPN, CDR2 SVGIG (reference sequence). Trimming pared 2 bases from V and 5 bases from J, leaving 10 bases between. The CDR3 totals 13 residues. CDR3 sequence: CAWSTGLDQPQHF. The CDR3 DNA reads TGTGCCTGGAGTACAGGGCTCGATCAGCCCCAGCATTTT.

The J gene is TRBJ1-2, the V gene TRBV10-3; 8 bases are shared with TRBD1. Germline trimming cut 3 bases from V and 0 bases from J; bases unmatched to any gene: 3. This CDR3 region has 15 residues. From germline, CDR1 is ENHRY and CDR2 SYGVKD. The CDR3 spells CAISDEGQANYGYTF. DNA of the CDR3: TGTGCCATCAGTGATGAGGGACAGGCTAACTATGGCTACACCTTC.

The chain combines TRBV30 with TRBJ2-3, with D possibly being TRBD2 (6 bases). The CDR3 contains 13 residues. Germline V CDR1 and CDR2: GTSNPN, SVGIG (reference sequence). The ends were cut back, 4 bases at V and 7 bases at J, with 15 bases in the middle. The CDR3 here is CAWNPGSANTQYF. CDR3 nucleotides: TGTGCCTGGAATCCCGGGAGTGCAAATACGCAGTATTTT.

The V and J genes are TRBV4-3 and TRBJ2-6; a weak D match, TRBD2 (6 bases). There are 16 residues in the CDR3. Germline loops: CDR1 LGHNA, CDR2 YSLEER. V gave up 0 bases and J gave up 4 bases, with 10 bases separating them. The CDR3 spells CASSQEGGFGANVLTF. CDR3 in DNA: TGCGCCAGCAGCCAAGAAGGAGGGTTCGGGGCCAACGTCCTGACTTTC.

The V call is TRBV3-1 (or the pseudogene TRBV3-2), the J call TRBJ1-1, with 8 bases lining up with TRBD1. Trimming at V came to 3 bases and at J to 0 bases, leaving 6 bases not matched to a gene. This CDR3 is built from 16 residues. In germline, CDR1 is LGHDT, CDR2 YNNKEL (reference sequence). In DNA, the CDR3 is TGTGCCAGCAGCCAGTCGGACAGGGTCATGAACACTGAAGCTTTCTTT. As protein: CASSQSDRVMNTEAFF.

The CDR3: CASNLGQGTYEQYF. The CDR3, as DNA: TGCGCCAGCAACTTAGGCCAGGGAACCTACGAGCAGTACTTC. V gene TRBV5-1 combines with J gene TRBJ2-7; D might be TRBD1 (5 bases). The CDR3 sequence is 14 residues long. V was pared by 6 bases and J by 2 bases, with 15 bases between. Germline values: CDR1 SGHRS, CDR2 YFSETQ.